The rows below give T cell receptor beta chains drawn from one sample of a study of early T cells in non-severe SARS-CoV-2 infection. Each CDR3 protein gets one entry after TCRdb re-called the 5' RACE reads with MiXCR. This sample has around 99,000 distinct CDR3 sequences; more than 9.5% occur once, and the top ten carry roughly 7.1%. Sequences were obtained from whole blood. The receptors come from an adult who was a healthcare worker with PCR-confirmed SARS-CoV-2 infection or an uninfected control (not recorded which). Both conserved end residues are part of each CDR3. The D gene is left open where the match is weak. The size field is filled for only some rows; it gives once, few, many or a size class.

few,TRBJ2-2,NA,TRBV4-1,CASSPEVGSNTGELFF,TGCGCCAGCAGCCCTGAGGTGGGATCGAACACCGGGGAGCTGTTTTTT
few,TRBJ2-7,NA,TRBV5-6,CASSLYDRPYEQYF,TGTGCCAGCAGCTTGTATGACAGACCCTACGAGCAGTACTTC
many,TRBJ2-6,NA,TRBV5-4,CASSPGGSGANVLTF,TGTGCCAGCAGCCCGGGCGGGTCTGGGGCCAACGTCCTGACTTTC
NA,TRBJ2-5,NA,TRBV29-1,CSVGRLHDQETQYF,TGCAGCGTTGGAAGGCTCCATGACCAAGAGACCCAGTACTTC
few,TRBJ1-2,NA,TRBV6-5,CASRLTGNYGYTF,TGTGCCAGCAGACTCACAGGGAACTATGGCTACACCTTC
NA,TRBJ2-5,NA,TRBV7-2,CASSSKTTYQTQYF,TGTGCCAGCAGCTCCAAGACCACTTACCAGACCCAGTACTTC
many,TRBJ2-1,TRBD2,TRBV18,CASSPGTRNWNEQFF,TGTGCCAGCTCTCCCGGGACTAGAAACTGGAATGAGCAGTTCTTC
few,TRBJ1-3,NA,TRBV7-6,CASSTWGGEAGNTIYF,TGTGCCAGCAGCACATGGGGAGGAGAGGCTGGAAACACCATATATTTT
many,TRBJ2-2,TRBD2,TRBV20-1,CSARVREGDTGELFF,TGCAGTGCTAGAGTCCGGGAGGGCGACACCGGGGAGCTGTTTTTT
NA,TRBJ2-3,TRBD2,TRBV7-2,CASSKLAGGADTQYF,TGTGCCAGCAGTAAACTAGCGGGAGGGGCAGATACGCAGTATTTT
NA,TRBJ2-3,NA,TRBV20-1,CSARPIADTQYF,TGCAGTGCTAGACCCATAGCAGATACGCAGTATTTT
few,TRBJ1-2,NA,TRBV28,CASSFRGSNYGYTF,TGTGCCAGCAGTTTCAGGGGCTCTAACTATGGCTACACCTTC
few,TRBJ2-1,NA,TRBV7-2,CASSLFNEQFF,TGTGCCAGCAGCTTATTCAATGAGCAGTTCTTC
NA,TRBJ1-1,TRBD1,TRBV12-3/TRBV12-4,CASTMTGANTEAFF,TGTGCCAGCACCATGACAGGGGCGAACACTGAAGCTTTCTTT
NA,TRBJ1-6,NA,TRBV9,CASSDLNSPLHF,TGTGCCAGCAGCGACTTAAACTCACCCCTCCACTTT
many,TRBJ1-3,NA,TRBV28,CASSLGRGGNTIYF,TGTGCCAGCAGTTTGGGCAGGGGTGGAAACACCATATATTTT
NA,TRBJ2-3,NA,TRBV14,CASSQDGGKTDTQYF,TGTGCCAGCAGCCAAGATGGCGGGAAAACAGATACGCAGTATTTT
few,TRBJ2-1,NA,TRBV6-4,CASSVGASSNEQFF,TGTGCCAGCAGTGTGGGAGCCTCTAGCAATGAGCAGTTCTTC
NA,TRBJ2-7,NA,TRBV2,CASGGLASYEQYF,TGTGCCAGCGGTGGGCTGGCCTCCTACGAGCAGTACTTC
many,TRBJ1-5,NA,TRBV11-2,CASSLSGGQPQHF,TGTGCCAGCAGCCTCAGTGGGGGTCAGCCCCAGCATTTT
many,TRBJ1-4,NA,TRBV12-3/TRBV12-4,CASRPDANEKLFF,TGTGCCAGCCGTCCAGATGCTAATGAAAAACTGTTTTTT
NA,TRBJ2-1,NA,TRBV2,CASSGDLYNEQFF,TGTGCCAGCTCGGGAGACCTCTACAATGAGCAGTTCTTC
many,TRBJ2-7,NA,TRBV9,CASSVDLRSYEQYF,TGTGCCAGCAGCGTTGACCTAAGATCCTACGAGCAGTACTTC
few,TRBJ2-3,NA,TRBV11-2,CASSLSTRDTQYF,TGTGCCAGCAGCTTGTCGACTCGGGATACGCAGTATTTT
NA,TRBJ1-3,NA,TRBV27,CASSFQGGKANTIYF,TGTGCCAGCAGTTTCCAGGGAGGTAAAGCAAACACCATATATTTT
many,TRBJ2-1,NA,TRBV12-3/TRBV12-4,CASSWGIEQFF,TGTGCCAGCAGCTGGGGCATAGAGCAGTTCTTC
NA,TRBJ2-2,TRBD1,TRBV5-6,CASSLARGPVGELFF,TGTGCCAGCAGCTTGGCCAGGGGGCCGGTCGGGGAGCTGTTTTTT
many,TRBJ1-1,TRBD1,TRBV5-4,CASSYRDRASPAFF,TGTGCCAGCAGCTACCGGGACAGGGCCAGTCCGGCTTTCTTT
many,TRBJ2-1,TRBD2,TRBV20-1,CSARLGLARVREQFF,TGCAGTGCAAGGCTTGGACTAGCGCGGGTCCGCGAGCAGTTCTTC
few,TRBJ1-5,NA,TRBV6-2/TRBV6-3,CASHGGGYNQPQHF,TGTGCCAGCCACGGGGGGGGCTACAATCAGCCCCAGCATTTT
NA,TRBJ1-5,TRBD1,TRBV10-2,CASAKGQAQPQHF,TGCGCCAGCGCCAAGGGACAGGCTCAGCCCCAGCATTTT
NA,TRBJ2-1,TRBD2,TRBV3-1,CASSQGPPGLAGVGNEQFF,TGTGCCAGCAGCCAAGGGCCACCGGGACTAGCGGGAGTAGGCAATGAGCAGTTCTTC
many,TRBJ2-1,TRBD2,TRBV6-5,CASGRGLAGNEQFF,TGTGCCAGCGGGCGAGGACTAGCGGGCAATGAGCAGTTCTTC
NA,TRBJ2-2,NA,TRBV5-1,CASQTAGNTGELFF,TGCGCCAGCCAGACAGCGGGTAACACCGGGGAGCTGTTTTTT
few,TRBJ2-7,TRBD2,TRBV20-1,CSARDRGGPSYEQYF,TGCAGTGCTAGAGATCGCGGGGGGCCCTCCTACGAGCAGTACTTC
many,TRBJ2-7,NA,TRBV7-2,CASTPGAGSYEQYF,TGTGCCAGCACCCCTGGGGCGGGATCCTACGAGCAGTACTTC
many,TRBJ2-7,TRBD1,TRBV20-1,CSAPGQGPHEQYF,TGCAGTGCCCCTGGACAGGGCCCGCACGAGCAGTACTTC
many,TRBJ1-5,NA,TRBV6-2/TRBV6-3,CASSYSPGGSQPQHF,TGTGCCAGCAGTTACTCGCCGGGCGGGAGTCAGCCCCAGCATTTT
few,TRBJ2-7,NA,TRBV4-1,CASSRVGGTHEQYF,TGCGCCAGCAGCCGCGTCGGTGGGACCCACGAGCAGTACTTC
few,TRBJ1-6,TRBD1,TRBV10-2,CASRTKKTGLGNSPLHF,TGCGCCAGCAGGACCAAAAAGACAGGGCTGGGGAATTCACCCCTCCACTTT
many,TRBJ1-1,TRBD1,TRBV6-5,CASREGQAFEAFF,TGTGCCAGCAGGGAGGGACAGGCATTCGAAGCTTTCTTT
many,TRBJ2-7,NA,TRBV28,CASSLSSAYEQYF,TGTGCCAGCAGTTTAAGTTCAGCCTACGAGCAGTACTTC